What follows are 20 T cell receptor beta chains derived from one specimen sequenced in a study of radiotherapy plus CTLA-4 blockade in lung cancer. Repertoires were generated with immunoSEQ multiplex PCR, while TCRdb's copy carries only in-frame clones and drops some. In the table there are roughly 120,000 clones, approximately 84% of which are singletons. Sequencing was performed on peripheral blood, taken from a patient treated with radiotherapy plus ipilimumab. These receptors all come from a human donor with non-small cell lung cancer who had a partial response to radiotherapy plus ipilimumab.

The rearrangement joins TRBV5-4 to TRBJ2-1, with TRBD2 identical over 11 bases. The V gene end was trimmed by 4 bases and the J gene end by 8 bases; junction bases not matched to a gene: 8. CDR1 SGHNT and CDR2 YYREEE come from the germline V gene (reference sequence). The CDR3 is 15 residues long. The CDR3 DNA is TGTGCCAGCAGCACCTGGACTAGCGGGCGCTATGAGCAGTTCTTC. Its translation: CASSTWTSGRYEQFF. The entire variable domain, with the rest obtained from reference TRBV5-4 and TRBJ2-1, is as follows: ETGVTQSPTHLIKTRGQQVTLRCSSQSGHNTVSWYQQALGQGPQFIFQYYREEENGRGNFPPRFSGLQFPNYSSELNVNALELDDSALYLCASSTWTSGRYEQFFGPGTRLTVL.

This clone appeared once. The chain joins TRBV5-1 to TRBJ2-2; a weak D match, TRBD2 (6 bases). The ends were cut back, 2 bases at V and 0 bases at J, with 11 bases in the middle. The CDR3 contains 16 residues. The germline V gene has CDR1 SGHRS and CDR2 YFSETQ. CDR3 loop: CASSFLAGPNTGELFF. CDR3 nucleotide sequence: TGCGCCAGCAGCTTCCTGGCGGGGCCGAACACCGGGGAGCTGTTTTTT.

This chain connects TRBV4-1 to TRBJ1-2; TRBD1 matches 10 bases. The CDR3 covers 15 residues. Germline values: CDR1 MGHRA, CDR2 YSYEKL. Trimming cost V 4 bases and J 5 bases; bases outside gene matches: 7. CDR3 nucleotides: TGCGCCAGCAGCCTGGACAGGGGGGCGATTTATGGCTACACCTTC. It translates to CASSLDRGAIYGYTF.

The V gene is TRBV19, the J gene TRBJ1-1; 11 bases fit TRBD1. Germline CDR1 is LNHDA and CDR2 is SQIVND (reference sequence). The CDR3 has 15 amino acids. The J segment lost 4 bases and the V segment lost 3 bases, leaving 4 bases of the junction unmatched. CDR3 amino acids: CASSMDRGLSTEAFF. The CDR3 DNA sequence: TGTGCCAGTAGTATGGACAGGGGGCTGAGCACTGAAGCTTTCTTT.

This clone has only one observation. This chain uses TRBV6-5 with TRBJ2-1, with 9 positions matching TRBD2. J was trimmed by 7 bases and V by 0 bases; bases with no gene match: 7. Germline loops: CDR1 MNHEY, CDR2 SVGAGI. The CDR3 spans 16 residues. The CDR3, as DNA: TGTGCCAGCAGTTACTCGTCTAGCGGGAACAGTAATGAGCAGTTCTTC. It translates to CASSYSSSGNSNEQFF.

For the CDR3, the DNA is TGTGCCAGCGATCCCCGGGGACAGGGGGCCTATGGCTACACCTTC. Its protein product is CASDPRGQGAYGYTF. This chain uses TRBV5-8 with TRBJ1-2; 12 nucleotides line up with TRBD1. Trimming cost V 7 bases and J 4 bases; bases outside gene matches: 8. CDR1 SGHTS and CDR2 YDEGEE come from the germline V gene. CDR3 length equals 15 residues.

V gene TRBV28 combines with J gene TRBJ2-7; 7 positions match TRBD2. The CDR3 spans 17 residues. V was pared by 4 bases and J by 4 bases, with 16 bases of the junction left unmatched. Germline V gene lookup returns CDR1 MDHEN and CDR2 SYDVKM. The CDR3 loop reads CASSSPLTEGRGYEQYF. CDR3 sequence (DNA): TGTGCCAGCAGTTCCCCACTAACCGAGGGGAGGGGATACGAGCAGTACTTC.

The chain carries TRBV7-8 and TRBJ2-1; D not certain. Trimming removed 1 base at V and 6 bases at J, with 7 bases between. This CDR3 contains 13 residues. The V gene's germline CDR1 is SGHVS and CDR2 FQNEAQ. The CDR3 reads CASSLGPSNEQFF. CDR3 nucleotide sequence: TGTGCCAGCAGCTTAGGCCCGAGCAATGAGCAGTTCTTC.

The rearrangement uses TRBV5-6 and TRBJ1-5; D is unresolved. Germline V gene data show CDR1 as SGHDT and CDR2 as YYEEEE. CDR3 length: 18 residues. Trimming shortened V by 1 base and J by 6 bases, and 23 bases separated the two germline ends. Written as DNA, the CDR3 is TGTGCCAGCAGCTTGTCGGTTCGGAGCCCCCCCGCCGGTCAGCCCCAGCATTTT. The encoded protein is CASSLSVRSPPAGQPQHF.

The CDR3 DNA sequence: TGTGCCAGCAGCGGACTAGCGGGAGGGCCGGACACAGATACGCAGTATTTT. Protein: CASSGLAGGPDTDTQYF. The J gene is TRBJ2-3, the V gene TRBV25-1, with TRBD2 matching 15 bases. V shed 6 bases, J shed 2 bases, and the junction held 6 bases outside the gene matches. This CDR3 has 17 amino acids. From germline, CDR1 is MGHDK and CDR2 SYGVNS. The full variable domain, its missing parts supplied by reference TRBV25-1 and TRBJ2-3, is EADIYQTPRYLVIGTGKKITLECSQTMGHDKMYWYQQDPGMELHLIHYSYGVNSTEKGDLSSESTVSRIRTEHFPLTLESARPSHTSQYLCASSGLAGGPDTDTQYFGPGTRLTVL.

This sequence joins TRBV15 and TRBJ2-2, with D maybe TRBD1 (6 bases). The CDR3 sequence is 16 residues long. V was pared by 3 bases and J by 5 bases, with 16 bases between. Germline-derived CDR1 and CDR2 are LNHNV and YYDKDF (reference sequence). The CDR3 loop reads CATSRQGSVQTGELFF. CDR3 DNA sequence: TGTGCCACCAGCAGGCAGGGGTCGGTTCAGACCGGGGAGCTGTTTTTT.

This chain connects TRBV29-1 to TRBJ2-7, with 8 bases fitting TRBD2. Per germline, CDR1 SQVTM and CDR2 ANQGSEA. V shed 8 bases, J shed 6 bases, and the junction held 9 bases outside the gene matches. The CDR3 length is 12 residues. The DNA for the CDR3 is TGCAGCACCCGGGGGGGTCTAGGCGAGCAGTACTTC. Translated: CSTRGGLGEQYF.

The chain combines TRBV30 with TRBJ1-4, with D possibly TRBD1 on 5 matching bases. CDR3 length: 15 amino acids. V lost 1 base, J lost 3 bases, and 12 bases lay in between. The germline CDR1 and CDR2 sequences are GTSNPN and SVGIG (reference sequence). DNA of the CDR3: TGTGCCTGGAGTGGAGTTGGGGGGTCTAATGAAAAACTGTTTTTT. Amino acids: CAWSGVGGSNEKLFF.

The CDR3 bases are TGTGCCAGCAGTTTTGGCCAAGCGGGAGAGGAGCAGTTCTTC. This codes for CASSFGQAGEEQFF. The chain is built from TRBV27 and TRBJ2-1, with 8 bases that match TRBD2. CDR1 is MNHEY, CDR2 SMNVEV, per germline (reference sequence). The ends lost 3 bases at V and 10 bases at J; junction bases unmatched: 8. This CDR3 spans 14 amino acids.

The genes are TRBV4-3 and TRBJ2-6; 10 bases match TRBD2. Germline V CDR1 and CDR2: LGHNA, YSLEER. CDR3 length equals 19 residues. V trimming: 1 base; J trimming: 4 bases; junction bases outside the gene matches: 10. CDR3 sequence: CASSQGWTSGGAGANVLTF. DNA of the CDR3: TGCGCCAGCAGCCAAGGTTGGACTAGCGGAGGGGCAGGGGCCAACGTCCTGACTTTC.

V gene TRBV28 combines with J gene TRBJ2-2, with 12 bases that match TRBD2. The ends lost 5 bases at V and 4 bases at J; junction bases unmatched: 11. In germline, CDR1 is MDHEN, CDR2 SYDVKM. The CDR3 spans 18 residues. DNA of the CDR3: TGTGCCAGCAGTCCCGGACTAGCGGGATTGGCGGGCACCGGGGAGCTGTTTTTT. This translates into CASSPGLAGLAGTGELFF.

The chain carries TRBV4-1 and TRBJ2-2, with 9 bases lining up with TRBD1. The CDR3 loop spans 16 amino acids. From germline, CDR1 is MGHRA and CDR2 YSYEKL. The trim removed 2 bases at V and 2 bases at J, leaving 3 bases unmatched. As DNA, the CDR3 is TGCGCCAGCAGCCAAAGGACAGGGGCAAACACCGGGGAGCTGTTTTTT. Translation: CASSQRTGANTGELFF.

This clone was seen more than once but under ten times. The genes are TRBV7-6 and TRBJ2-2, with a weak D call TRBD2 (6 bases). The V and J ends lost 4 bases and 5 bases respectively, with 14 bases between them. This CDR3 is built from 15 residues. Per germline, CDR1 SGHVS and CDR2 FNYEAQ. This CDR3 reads CASSSTSRATGELFF. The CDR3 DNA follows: TGTGCCAGCAGCTCCACTAGCAGAGCGACCGGGGAGCTGTTTTTT.

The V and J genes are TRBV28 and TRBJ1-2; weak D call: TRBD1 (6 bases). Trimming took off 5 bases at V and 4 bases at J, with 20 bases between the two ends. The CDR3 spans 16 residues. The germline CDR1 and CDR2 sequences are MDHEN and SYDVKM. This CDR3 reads CASSPSVGQSTYGYTF. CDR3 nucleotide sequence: TGTGCCAGCAGTCCCTCCGTAGGACAGAGCACCTATGGCTACACCTTC.

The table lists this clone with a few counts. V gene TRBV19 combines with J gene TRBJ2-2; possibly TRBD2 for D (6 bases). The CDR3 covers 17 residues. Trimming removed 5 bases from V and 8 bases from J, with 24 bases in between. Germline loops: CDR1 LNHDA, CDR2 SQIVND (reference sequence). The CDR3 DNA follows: TGTGCCAGTAGTCGCCCGGGGGACGGGGCCTTAGCAGGGGAGCTGTTTTTT. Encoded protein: CASSRPGDGALAGELFF.